This T cell receptor (beta chain) was identified during a study of T-cell memory formation after mild COVID-19 (dated by TCRdb to 2020 to 2022). For context, the study as a whole: Most TCR sequence clusters were specific to one of the two donors. Longitudinal TCRalpha and TCRbeta repertoire sequencing tracked T-cell clones expanding and contracting after mild COVID-19 in two donors. The cohort comprised two young, previously healthy adult volunteers, one female and one male. Paper-wide results and their limitations: SARS-CoV-2 specificity was not confirmed for the second-wave clones peaking on day 37. The study included only a couple of mild cases, and larger cohorts that include severe cases with pre-infection samples were judged to be necessary. The detection of some responding clones in pre-infection memory suggests that pre-existing cross-reactive memory T cells joined the SARS-CoV-2 response. Clones contracting from day 15 to 85 had balanced CD4/CD8 phenotypes, while a second wave expanding from day 15 to 37 was biased towards CD4+. Contracting CD4+ clones were located mainly in the CM and EM memory subsets, whereas CD8+ clones were found to be enriched in EMRA.

The junction shows trimming of 1 base on V and 10 bases on J, plus 11 bases between the germline ends. The CDR3 goes from the cysteine to the phenylalanine over 13 residues. This entry keeps only the CDR3 DNA: 39 bases, framed from base 1. As for this clonotype: The antigen it binds to is not known. No much larger clonotype is one base removed from it; base qualities were not supplied.

Ficoll-Paque density gradient centrifugation was used to isolate PBMCs. TCRdb records Illumina NovaSeq 6000 as the sequencer. TCRalpha and TCRbeta cDNA libraries were built by 5'RACE with constant-segment primers, adding sample barcodes and unique molecular identifiers. Trizol reagent was used to extract RNA from every sample. The libraries were amplified in two PCR steps, and the second step added a second sample barcode and Illumina TruSeq adapters. Sequencing of the libraries was done on an Illumina NovaSeq, producing 2 x 150 bp paired-end reads. The authors' pipeline ran thus. With migec v1.2.7, reads were demultiplexed and then collapsed into UMI-guided consensus sequences. With mixcr v2.1.11, UMI consensuses were aligned to TRA and TRB V and J templates and assembled into clonotypes. A clonotype was counted as expanded or contracted only when both edgeR and NoisET called the clonotype significant, with the noise models trained on biological replicates. For edgeR calls, the thresholds were a false discovery rate-adjusted p below 0.01 and a log2 fold-change of 1. As an exploratory analysis of dynamics, PCA with hierarchical clustering was applied to max-normalized trajectories of the 1000 most abundant clonotypes. Separately sequenced CD4+ and CD8+ repertoires were used to assign the CD4 or CD8 phenotype of responding clones. TCRdb trimmed the raw reads at Q25, called clones with MiXCR and kept productive beta chains. Rows with a matching CDR3 protein are joined into one entry that keeps the most common DNA and genes. The authors' filters were not applied to this entry. For this sample there are 550,000 to 600,000 distinct CDR3 sequences; about 18% appear just once. The ten largest account for less than 10% of the sample.

Sequenced: PBMCs or a T cell subset sorted from them (not recorded which). The chain is encoded by TRBV12-3 or TRBV12-4 joined to TRBJ2-1, with no confidently assigned D gene. This TCR derives from an adult woman who had mild COVID-19 (a few samples of this study predate the infection). The sample titles of this study are shuffled in the database, so cell type and time point are left out; the donor was told from shared clones. In nucleotides, the sequence is TGTGCCAGCAGTTTAGGGCCCGTCGGAGAGCAGTTCTTC. This gives the protein CASSLGPVGEQFF.